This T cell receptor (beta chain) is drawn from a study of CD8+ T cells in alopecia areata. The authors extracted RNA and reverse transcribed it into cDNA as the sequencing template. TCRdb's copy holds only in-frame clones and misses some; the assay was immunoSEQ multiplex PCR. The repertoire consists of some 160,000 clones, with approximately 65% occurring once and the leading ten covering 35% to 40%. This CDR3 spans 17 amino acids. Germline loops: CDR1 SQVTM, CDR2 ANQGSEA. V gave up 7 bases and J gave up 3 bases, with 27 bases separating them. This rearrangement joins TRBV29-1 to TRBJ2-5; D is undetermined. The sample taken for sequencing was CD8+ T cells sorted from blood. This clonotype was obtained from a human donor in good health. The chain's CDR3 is CSGHPPLRPQVKETQYF. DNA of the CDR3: TGCAGCGGCCATCCCCCACTCCGACCCCAGGTGAAAGAGACCCAGTACTTC.